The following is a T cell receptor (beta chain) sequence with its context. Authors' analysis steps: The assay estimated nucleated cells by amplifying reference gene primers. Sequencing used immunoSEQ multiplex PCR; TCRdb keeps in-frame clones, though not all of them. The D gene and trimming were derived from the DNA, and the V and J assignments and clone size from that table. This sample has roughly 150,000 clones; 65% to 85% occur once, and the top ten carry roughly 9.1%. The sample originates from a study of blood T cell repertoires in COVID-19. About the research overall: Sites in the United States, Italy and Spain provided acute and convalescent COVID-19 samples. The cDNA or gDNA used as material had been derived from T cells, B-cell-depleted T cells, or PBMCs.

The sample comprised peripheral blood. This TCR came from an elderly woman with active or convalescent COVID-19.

The CDR3 region has the DNA TGTGCCAGCAGTTTTAATAATGGCTACACCTTC. It codes for CASSFNNGYTF. The chain employs TRBV28 and TRBJ1-2; D gene ambiguous. The CDR3 spans 11 residues. Per the germline V gene, CDR1 is MDHEN and CDR2 is SYDVKM. V was shortened by 3 bases and J by 6 bases, with 5 bases between the two germline ends.